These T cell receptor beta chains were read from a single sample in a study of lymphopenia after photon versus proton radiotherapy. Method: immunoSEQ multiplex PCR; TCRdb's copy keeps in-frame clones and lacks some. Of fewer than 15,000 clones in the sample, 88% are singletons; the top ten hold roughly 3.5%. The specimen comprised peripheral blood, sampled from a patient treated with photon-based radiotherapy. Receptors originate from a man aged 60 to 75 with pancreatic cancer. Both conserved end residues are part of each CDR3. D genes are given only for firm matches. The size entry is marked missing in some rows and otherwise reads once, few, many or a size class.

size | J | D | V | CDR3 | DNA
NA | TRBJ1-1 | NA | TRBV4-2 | CASSQRGQGRTEAFF | TGTGCCAGCAGCCAACGTGGACAAGGCCGCACTGAAGCTTTCTTT
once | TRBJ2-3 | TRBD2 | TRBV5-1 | CASSLTSGGSTDTQYF | TGCGCCAGCAGCTTGACTAGCGGGGGGAGCACAGATACGCAGTATTTT
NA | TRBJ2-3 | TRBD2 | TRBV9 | CASSEPIERGGRYTQYF | TGTGCCAGCAGCGAGCCCATCGAGCGGGGAGGCCGATATACGCAGTATTTT
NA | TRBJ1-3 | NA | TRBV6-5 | CASSYTPGPGNTIYF | TGTGCCAGCAGTTACACCCCGGGCCCTGGAAACACCATATATTTT
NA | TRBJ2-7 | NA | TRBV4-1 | CASSHIGTHHEQYF | TGCGCCAGCAGCCACATCGGGACGCACCACGAGCAGTACTTC
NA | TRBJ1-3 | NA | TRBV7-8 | CASSLPGDSGNTIYF | TGTGCCAGCAGCTTACCCGGGGACTCTGGAAACACCATATATTTT
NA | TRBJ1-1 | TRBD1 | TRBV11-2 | CASSLRWGQPHTEAFF | TGTGCCAGCAGCCTCCGGTGGGGACAGCCGCACACTGAAGCTTTCTTT
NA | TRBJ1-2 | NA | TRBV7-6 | CASSSLDIPNYGYTF | TGTGCCAGCAGCTCGCTGGACATTCCTAACTATGGCTACACCTTC
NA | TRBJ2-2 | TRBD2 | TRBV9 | CASHKGLAGGYNTGELFF | TGTGCCAGTCATAAAGGACTAGCGGGGGGTTATAACACCGGGGAGCTGTTTTTT
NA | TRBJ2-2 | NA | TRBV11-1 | CASSPQGFDTGELFF | TGTGCCAGCAGCCCTCAGGGGTTCGACACCGGGGAGCTGTTTTTT
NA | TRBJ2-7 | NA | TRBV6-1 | CASSAGSSYEQYF | TGTGCCAGCAGCGCAGGGTCCTCCTACGAGCAGTACTTC
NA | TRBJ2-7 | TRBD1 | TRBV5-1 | CASSIQAQGAGYEQYF | TGCGCCAGCAGCATTCAGGCCCAGGGGGCAGGCTACGAGCAGTACTTC
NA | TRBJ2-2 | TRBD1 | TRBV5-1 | CASSGRDRNTGELFF | TGCGCCAGCAGCGGCCGGGACAGGAACACCGGGGAGCTGTTTTTT
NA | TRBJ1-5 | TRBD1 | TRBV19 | CASSIFTGGQPQHF | TGTGCCAGTAGTATTTTTACAGGGGGTCAGCCCCAGCATTTT
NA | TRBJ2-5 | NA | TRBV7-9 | CASSLRGETQYF | TGTGCCAGCAGCTTACGGGGAGAGACCCAGTACTTC
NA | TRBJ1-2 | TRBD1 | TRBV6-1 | CASKAGGIYGYTF | TGTGCCAGCAAGGCAGGGGGCATTTATGGCTACACCTTC
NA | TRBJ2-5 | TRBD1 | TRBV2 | CASSFLTGDSQETQYF | TGTGCCAGCAGTTTCTTAACCGGGGACAGCCAAGAGACCCAGTACTTC
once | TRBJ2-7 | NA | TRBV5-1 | CASSRSGETYEQYF | TGCGCCAGCAGCAGAAGCGGAGAGACCTACGAGCAGTACTTC
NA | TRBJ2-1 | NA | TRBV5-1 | CASSFGQNNEQFF | TGCGCCAGCAGCTTCGGGCAGAACAATGAGCAGTTCTTC
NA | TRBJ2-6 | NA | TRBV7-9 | CASGGFSGANVLTF | TGTGCCAGCGGGGGATTCTCTGGGGCCAACGTCCTGACTTTC
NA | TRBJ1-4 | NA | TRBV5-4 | CASSRGQGINEKLFF | TGTGCCAGCAGCCGGGGGCAGGGGATTAATGAAAAACTGTTTTTT
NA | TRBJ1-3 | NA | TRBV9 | CASSVSLSTGNTIYF | TGTGCCAGCAGCGTATCTCTCAGCACTGGAAACACCATATATTTT